The 27 T cell receptor beta chains reported below all come from one sample, sequenced in a study of OX40 agonist ivuxolimab in advanced cancers. TCRdb's copy holds only in-frame clones and misses some; the assay was immunoSEQ multiplex PCR. The table lists about 57,000 clones, 80% to 90% of them singletons. The source was CD4+ or CD8+ T cells sorted from blood, collected in a trial of the OX40 agonist ivuxolimab. All receptors derive from an adult with an advanced solid tumor such as melanoma, head and neck, liver or kidney cancer.

The chain combines TRBV4-1 with TRBJ2-5, with D possibly called TRBD1 or TRBD2 (5 bases each). Gene TRBJ2-7 matches the end of the DNA better, so the J call may be wrong. This CDR3 comprises 15 residues. Germline V CDR1 and CDR2: MGHRA, YSYEKL. This chain's CDR3 is CASSQEYGTSYEQYF. In nucleotides, the CDR3 is TGCGCCAGCAGCCAAGAATACGGGACCTCCTACGAGCAGTACTTC.

This rearrangement joins TRBV30 to TRBJ1-2; no firm D call. The CDR3 runs to 9 residues. Trimming removed 5 bases at V and 11 bases at J, with 9 bases between. Germline lookup yields CDR1 GTSNPN and CDR2 SVGIG (reference sequence). The CDR3 loop reads CAWGPQYTF. DNA for the CDR3: TGTGCCTGGGGTCCTCAATACACCTTC.

The V gene is TRBV5-5, the J gene TRBJ2-7; D unresolved. This CDR3 contains 18 residues. The V end was cut by 1 base, the J end by 4 bases, with 24 bases between. CDR1 and CDR2 from the germline V gene are SGHKS and YYEKEE (reference sequence). CDR3 loop: CASSLSIVLAVFSYEQYF. The CDR3 bases are TGTGCCAGCAGCTTGAGTATTGTCTTGGCAGTCTTTTCTTACGAGCAGTACTTC.

This clone was recorded only once. This rearrangement joins TRBV6-5 to TRBJ1-1; 9 bases fit TRBD1. The trim removed 7 bases at V and 3 bases at J, leaving 3 bases unmatched. The CDR3 consists of 13 residues. Germline lookup yields CDR1 MNHEY and CDR2 SVGAGI. The CDR3 sequence: CASNGQGYTEAFF. CDR3 nucleotide sequence: TGTGCCAGCAACGGACAGGGGTACACTGAAGCTTTCTTT.

The chain carries TRBV29-1 and TRBJ2-5; tentative D call: TRBD2 (7 bases). Trimming shortened V by 4 bases and J by 5 bases, and 11 bases separated the two germline ends. Germline V gene data show CDR1 as SQVTM and CDR2 as ANQGSEA. The CDR3 sequence is 12 residues long. This CDR3 reads CSVGRGAETQYF. The DNA for the CDR3 is TGCAGCGTTGGCCGGGGGGCGGAGACCCAGTACTTC.

The rearrangement uses TRBV30 and TRBJ2-3; a weak D match, TRBD2 (5 bases). Trimming shortened V by 4 bases and J by 0 bases, and 11 bases separated the two germline ends. The CDR3 contains 14 residues. Germline V gene lookup returns CDR1 GTSNPN and CDR2 SVGIG (reference sequence). CDR3 amino acids: CAWTPGLSTDTQYF. The CDR3 coding sequence is TGTGCCTGGACCCCAGGACTTAGCACAGATACGCAGTATTTT.

This clone was seen just once. The chain couples TRBV6-5 to TRBJ2-7, with 8 positions matching TRBD1. Germline assignment: CDR1 MNHEY and CDR2 SVGAGI. CDR3 length: 14 amino acids. V lost 5 bases, J lost 2 bases, and 5 bases stayed unmatched. The CDR3 bases are TGTGCCAGCAGTCGGACAGGGAGCGCCTACGAGCAGTACTTC. This encodes CASSRTGSAYEQYF.

V gene TRBV29-1 combines with J gene TRBJ1-4, with TRBD1 as a possible D gene (5 bases). The length of the CDR3 is 13 residues. The germline CDR1 and CDR2 sequences are SQVTM and ANQGSEA. V lost 2 bases, J lost 4 bases, and 8 bases lay in between. In DNA form, the CDR3 reads TGCAGCGTTGAACGGGGCCTTAATGAAAAACTGTTTTTT. Its protein product is CSVERGLNEKLFF.

J is TRBJ2-7 and V is TRBV28; possibly TRBD1 or TRBD2 for D (5 bases each). Germline V gene lookup returns CDR1 MDHEN and CDR2 SYDVKM. The CDR3 has 14 residues. The V end was cut by 3 bases, the J end by 7 bases, with 16 bases between. The CDR3 sequence: CASSFPGRPKEQYF. The CDR3 bases are TGTGCCAGCAGTTTCCCGGGACGGCCTAAGGAGCAGTACTTC.

This rearrangement joins TRBV7-7 to TRBJ2-1; TRBD2 matches 8 bases. The CDR3 is 14 amino acids. Germline CDR1 and CDR2: SSHAT and FNYEAQ (reference sequence). The trim removed 5 bases at V and 6 bases at J, leaving 6 bases unmatched. The CDR3 loop reads CASSDAGTSNEQFF. The CDR3 nucleotides are TGTGCCAGCAGCGACGCGGGGACTAGCAATGAGCAGTTCTTC.

The genes are TRBV4-2 and TRBJ2-1; TRBD2 matches 12 bases. V lost 2 bases and J lost 0; bases outside the gene matches: 5. The CDR3 covers 18 residues. Germline V gives CDR1 LGHNA, CDR2 YNFKEQ. The CDR3 DNA sequence: TGTGCCAGCAGCCAACCCCCGGGACTAGCGGGCTCCTACAATGAGCAGTTCTTC. Translation gives CASSQPPGLAGSYNEQFF.

This clone was seen just once. The CDR3 sequence is CASSLSPGGGYEQYF. CDR3 bases: TGTGCCAGCAGTTTATCACCAGGGGGCGGCTACGAGCAGTACTTC. The chain has TRBV27 and TRBJ2-7; 8 nucleotides line up with TRBD1. CDR3 length equals 15 residues. In germline, CDR1 is MNHEY, CDR2 SMNVEV (reference sequence). V was clipped by 0 bases and J by 3 bases; unmatched bases: 4.

The gene calls are TRBV5-1 and TRBJ1-2; TRBD1 might be the D (6 bases). The ends were cut back, 3 bases at V and 4 bases at J, with 19 bases in the middle. The CDR3 runs 16 residues. Germline V gives CDR1 SGHRS, CDR2 YFSETQ. The CDR3 sequence is CASSWDSGGRGYGYTF. The CDR3 DNA sequence: TGCGCCAGCAGCTGGGACTCGGGGGGGCGCGGCTATGGCTACACCTTC.

V is TRBV7-9 and J is TRBJ1-1, with D unresolved. Trimming took 2 bases from V and 4 from J, leaving 8 bases between them. Germline values: CDR1 SEHNR, CDR2 FQNEAQ (reference sequence). CDR3 size: 13 residues. The CDR3 spells CASSLLGGTEAFF. CDR3 nucleotides: TGTGCCAGCAGCTTACTGGGAGGCACTGAAGCTTTCTTT.

This chain joins TRBV5-1 and TRBJ2-6, with 7 positions matching TRBD1. The CDR3 loop spans 17 amino acids. V was clipped by 3 bases and J by 0 bases; unmatched bases: 6. The germline gives CDR1 SGHRS, CDR2 YFSETQ. CDR3 sequence: CASSWGTASSGANVLTF. In DNA, the CDR3 is TGCGCCAGCAGCTGGGGGACAGCGAGCTCTGGGGCCAACGTCCTGACTTTC. Variable domain in full (rest from reference TRBV5-1 and TRBJ2-6): KAGVTQTPRYLIKTRGQQVTLSCSPISGHRSVSWYQQTPGQGLQFLFEYFSETQRNKGNFPGRFSGRQFSNSRSEMNVSTLELGDSALYLCASSWGTASSGANVLTFGAGSRLTVL.

The DNA for the CDR3 is TGTGCCAGCAGCTCGTACCCGGGACACGTAGAGCCCCAGCATTTT. Translated, it gives CASSSYPGHVEPQHF. The chain combines TRBV5-5 with TRBJ1-5, with D perhaps matching TRBD1 (6 bases). V was trimmed by 3 bases and J by 8 bases, leaving 18 bases between them. The CDR3 is 15 residues long. CDR1 and CDR2 (germline): SGHKS, YYEKEE (reference sequence).

The chain links TRBV7-2 to TRBJ2-7; tentative D call: TRBD1 (5 bases). Germline values: CDR1 SGHTA, CDR2 FQGNSA. V lost 4 bases, J lost 4 bases, and 8 bases lay in between. This CDR3 is built from 12 residues. CDR3 sequence: CASSSQGYEQYF. As DNA, the CDR3 is TGTGCCAGCAGCTCCCAGGGTTACGAGCAGTACTTC.

The gene calls are TRBV9 and TRBJ1-5; TRBD1 might be the D (5 bases). CDR3 length equals 14 residues. Trimming stripped 4 bases from V and 5 bases from J, with 13 bases between. Germline V lookup: CDR1 SGDLS, CDR2 YYNGEE. In DNA, the CDR3 is TGTGCCAGCAGCTCACGGGGGAACGATCAGCCCCAGCATTTT. It codes for CASSSRGNDQPQHF.

The V gene is TRBV21-1, the J gene TRBJ2-3; TRBD1, the table's D call, lacks a check against the DNA. TRBV21-1 is assigned pseudogene status. This CDR3 region has 15 residues. CDR3 residues: CASSTPDQGADTQYF. In DNA, the CDR3 is TGTGCCAGCAGCACTCCGGACCAAGGGGCAGATACGCAGTATTTT.

This chain connects TRBV2 to TRBJ2-5, with no clear D. The V and J ends lost 2 bases and 4 bases respectively, with 5 bases between them. The germline V gene encodes CDR1 SNHLY and CDR2 FYNNEI. The CDR3 is made up of 12 amino acids. The CDR3 region has the DNA TGTGCCAGCAGTGAACAGCTAGAGACCCAGTACTTC. Translation: CASSEQLETQYF.

The V call is TRBV18, the J call TRBJ2-2; D not resolved. Trimming took off 0 bases at V and 6 bases at J, with 8 bases between the two ends. Germline CDR1 is KGHSH and CDR2 is LQKENI. CDR3 length equals 14 residues. CDR3 bases: TGTGCCAGCTCACCACCTTCGGTCTCCGGGGAGCTGTTTTTT. Translating it yields CASSPPSVSGELFF.

J is TRBJ2-5 and V is TRBV10-1, with no clear D. From germline, CDR1 is WNHNN and CDR2 SYGVQD (reference sequence). V dropped 2 bases and J dropped 2 bases, with 9 bases sitting between them. The CDR3 contains 14 residues. The CDR3 spells CASSEGPGQETQYF. The CDR3 DNA reads as TGCGCCAGCAGTGAGGGCCCTGGACAAGAGACCCAGTACTTC.

This clone was observed once. The chain carries TRBV5-4 and TRBJ1-3, with unresolved D. The germline V gene encodes CDR1 SGHNT and CDR2 YYREEE (reference sequence). This CDR3 region has 14 residues. Trimming stripped 3 bases from V and 0 bases from J, with 7 bases between. The CDR3 loop is CASSSRTSGNTIYF. CDR3 in DNA: TGTGCCAGCAGCTCACGGACCTCTGGAAACACCATATATTTT.

This sequence joins TRBV7-3 and TRBJ2-2; D gene ambiguous. Trimming stripped 4 bases from V and 4 bases from J, with 7 bases between. Germline assignment: CDR1 SGHTA and CDR2 FQGTGA. This CDR3 comprises 13 residues. The CDR3, as DNA: TGTGCCAGCAGCTCAAGGGTCACCGGGGAGCTGTTTTTT. This codes for CASSSRVTGELFF.

J is TRBJ1-1 and V is TRBV5-1; 8 bases match TRBD1. With V trimmed by 3 bases and J by 11 bases, 9 bases remained unmatched. Germline CDR1 and CDR2: SGHRS and YFSETQ. This CDR3 contains 13 residues. This chain's CDR3 is CASSSTGDGPAFF. The CDR3 DNA follows: TGCGCCAGCAGCTCGACAGGGGACGGGCCGGCTTTCTTT.

As concerns this clone: Other nucleotide sequences in the sample specify the same CDR3. The CDR3 DNA reads TGTGCCACCAGCCGGGACAGGGTTAGCAATCAGCCCCAGCATTTT. Protein product: CATSRDRVSNQPQHF. The chain links TRBV15 to TRBJ1-5, with 9 bases that match TRBD1. CDR1 is LNHNV, CDR2 YYDKDF, per germline (reference sequence). The CDR3 spans 15 residues. Losses at the gene ends were 5 bases for V and 0 bases for J; bases not matched to a gene: 2. The full variable domain, its missing parts supplied by reference TRBV15 and TRBJ1-5, is DAMVIQNPRYQVTQFGKPVTLSCSQTLNHNVMYWYQQKSSQAPKLLFHYYDKDFNNEADTPDNFQSRRPNTSFCFLDIRSPGLGDTAMYLCATSRDRVSNQPQHFGDGTRLSIL.

This clone was detected once. The V and J genes are TRBV30 and TRBJ1-5, with D hard to call. In germline, CDR1 is GTSNPN, CDR2 SVGIG (reference sequence). The CDR3 spans 15 residues. The ends were cut back, 2 bases at V and 0 bases at J, with 11 bases in the middle. CDR3: CAWSPFGDSNQPQHF. CDR3 DNA sequence: TGTGCCTGGAGTCCCTTTGGGGATAGCAATCAGCCCCAGCATTTT.